A selection of T cell receptor beta chains follows, all from one sample in a study of blood T cell repertoires in COVID-19. Clones were sequenced by immunoSEQ multiplex PCR, and TCRdb holds only the in-frame ones, with some missing. Altogether about 81,000 clones are present, about 88% being singletons, with the ten largest covering approximately 12%. Specimen: peripheral blood. These receptors were taken from a man between 65 and 85 years old with active or convalescent COVID-19. The CDR3 runs from the conserved cysteine through the conserved F or W. The D gene is left open where the match is weak. Some rows mark clone size as missing; the rest say once, few, many or name a class of expanded clone.

d_call clone_size j_call v_call cdr3_nt cdr3_aa
TRBD1 few TRBJ2-5 TRBV19 TGTGCCAGTAGTACCAACCGGGACAGGGGGCCCTCCTACCAAGAGACCCAGTACTTC CASSTNRDRGPSYQETQYF
- - TRBJ2-1 TRBV7-3 TGTGCCAGCAGCTTAGGAAGGGCAGGGGCAAAACCTGAGCAGTTCTTC CASSLGRAGAKPEQFF
- - TRBJ1-1 TRBV9 TGTGCCAGCAGCCCAGTTTGGGGCCATGGGGCTTTCTTT CASSPVWGHGAFF
- - TRBJ1-2 TRBV5-5 TGTGCCAGCAGCTTGGCGGCAGGGCCGGGCTATGGCTACACCTTC CASSLAAGPGYGYTF
TRBD1 - TRBJ2-7 TRBV30 TGTGCCTGGACCGAGGGACAGACCTACGAGCAGTACTTC CAWTEGQTYEQYF
- - TRBJ1-1 TRBV28 TGTGCCAGCAGGATACAGGGTCGAGCGACTGAAGCTTTCTTT CASRIQGRATEAFF
TRBD2 - TRBJ2-7 TRBV6-5 TGTGCCAGCATGGGTTCGGCTAGCGGTTACGAGCAGTACTTC CASMGSASGYEQYF
TRBD1 - TRBJ1-5 TRBV6-5 TGTGCCAGCAGGCCGGGACAGGGGAGACAGCCCCAGCATTTT CASRPGQGRQPQHF
TRBD1 - TRBJ1-1 TRBV6-5 TGTGCCAGCACCCTTGTAACAGGGGCAAGAGAAGCTTTCTTT CASTLVTGAREAFF
- - TRBJ2-3 TRBV5-1 TGCGCCAGCAGCTTGAGTCCGGGGATCACAGATACGCAGTATTTT CASSLSPGITDTQYF
- once TRBJ1-1 TRBV7-9 TGTGCCAGCAGCTTGGAGGGAATCCGTGGGGAAGCTTTCTTT CASSLEGIRGEAFF
- - TRBJ1-6 TRBV2 TGTGCCAGCACCTATACCGGGACTCTGGATTCACCCCTCCACTTT CASTYTGTLDSPLHF
TRBD1 - TRBJ1-2 TRBV6-6 TGTGCCAGCAGTCGGACAGGGGACTTCGCGGACTATGGCTACACCTTC CASSRTGDFADYGYTF
- - TRBJ1-2 TRBV6-1 TGTGCCAGCAGTGAAGGTTGGCAGGGTTACGGCTACACCTTC CASSEGWQGYGYTF
TRBD1 - TRBJ1-1 TRBV3-1/TRBV3-2 TGTGCCAGCAGCAGAGGGACAGGGGCGGGGACTGAAGCTTTCTTT CASSRGTGAGTEAFF
TRBD2 - TRBJ2-3 TRBV27 TGTGCCAGCAGTGGGGAAGCGGGGGCCAGCACAGATACGCAGTATTTT CASSGEAGASTDTQYF
- - TRBJ2-7 TRBV18 TGTGCCAGCTCACCGATCCGGGACACGGGAACCTACGAGCAGTACTTC CASSPIRDTGTYEQYF
- - TRBJ1-2 TRBV19 TGTGCCAGTAGTATTGGGCTACTGAATGGCTACACCTTC CASSIGLLNGYTF
- - TRBJ2-7 TRBV18 TGTGCCAGCTCACCGGGACACCTGAGCTCCTACGAGCAGTACTTC CASSPGHLSSYEQYF
- once TRBJ2-1 TRBV9 TGTGCCAGCAGCGTAGATGGCAGGGTGAGCTCCTACAATGAGCAGTTCTTC CASSVDGRVSSYNEQFF
TRBD1 - TRBJ1-6 TRBV4-2 TGTGCCAGCAGCCAAGGTTCCGGGACAGGGAATTCACCCCTCCACTTT CASSQGSGTGNSPLHF
TRBD1 - TRBJ2-1 TRBV25-1 TGTGCCGCCGCGACAGGGGTAGCGTCCTACAATGAGCAGTTCTTC CAAATGVASYNEQFF
TRBD2 few TRBJ2-7 TRBV18 TGTGCCAGCTCACTCTTAGCGGGGGGGCCGGCTAGCGAGCAGTACTTC CASSLLAGGPASEQYF